A selection of T cell receptor beta chains follows, all from one sample in a study of shared clonotypes between healthy human individuals. Produced via immunoSEQ multiplex PCR; TCRdb's table is partial and in-frame only. The sample has more than 2,000,000 clones; around nine tenths are singletons. Source material: naive CD4+ T cells sorted from blood. The receptors were sampled from a man between 18 and 29 years old in good health. The CDR3 runs from the conserved cysteine through the conserved F or W. The order of the fields is D gene, J gene, CDR3 length, clone size, V gene, CDR3 DNA, CDR3 protein. A D gene is named only where the DNA matches it firmly. Clone size is not always given. Where it is, it says once, few, many or a class for expanded clones.

>-|TRBJ2-6|13|-|TRBV11-2
TGTGCCAGCAGCTTAGGGGGGGCCAACGTCCTGACTTTC
CASSLGGANVLTF
>-|TRBJ1-4|14|-|TRBV19
TGTGCCAGTAGTATCACCGGGAACACTGAAAAACTGTTTTTT
CASSITGNTEKLFF
>-|TRBJ2-2|12|-|TRBV7-9
TGTGCCAGCAGCTCCCGGGGGGGGGAGCTGTTTTTT
CASSSRGGELFF
>TRBD1|TRBJ1-5|15|-|TRBV2
TGTGCCAGCAGCCGGGAGACAGGGGGGGGTCAGCCCCAGCATTTT
CASSRETGGGQPQHF
>-|TRBJ2-5|13|-|TRBV6-5
TGTGCCAGCAGTTACTCACAGGGTGGGACCCAGTACTTC
CASSYSQGGTQYF
>-|TRBJ1-5|13|once|TRBV10-3
TGTGCCATCAGTGTGGAGAGCAATCAGCCCCAGCATTTT
CAISVESNQPQHF
>-|TRBJ2-5|15|-|TRBV19
TGTGCCAGTAGCGCCACCTTAGACGGGGTTCAGACCCAGTACTTC
CASSATLDGVQTQYF
>TRBD1|TRBJ2-5|16|-|TRBV7-2
TGTGCCAGCAGCTTAGGGGACAGGGGAGCCAAGGAGACCCAGTACTTC
CASSLGDRGAKETQYF
>-|TRBJ2-7|14|-|TRBV11-2
TGTGCCAGCAGCCCCTTTTCCGGTACCTACGAGCAGTACTTC
CASSPFSGTYEQYF
>TRBD1|TRBJ2-7|14|-|TRBV5-1
TGCGCCAGCAGCAGCCGGGACAGGGGGACCGAGCAGTACTTC
CASSSRDRGTEQYF
>TRBD1|TRBJ2-7|12|-|TRBV29-1
TGCAGCGTTGACCTAGGGGGCGGCGAGCAGTACTTC
CSVDLGGGEQYF
>TRBD2|TRBJ2-3|17|-|TRBV18
TGTGCCAGCTCACCACTAAGAAGCGGGATGGGCACAGATACGCAGTATTTT
CASSPLRSGMGTDTQYF
>-|TRBJ2-6|13|-|TRBV5-6
TGTGCCAGCAGCTCCGGTGGGGCCAACGTCCTGACTTTC
CASSSGGANVLTF
>TRBD2|TRBJ2-7|16|-|TRBV13
TGTGCCAGCAGCGCGGGACTAGCGGGAGATTGGAACGAGCAGTACTTC
CASSAGLAGDWNEQYF
>-|TRBJ2-2|13|-|TRBV10-3
TGTGCCATCAAGGATTGGGACACCGGGGAGCTGTTTTTT
CAIKDWDTGELFF
>-|TRBJ2-7|14|-|TRBV18
TGTGCCAGCTCGCGCGGAGACGTTTTTCACGAGCAGTACTTC
CASSRGDVFHEQYF
>-|TRBJ2-7|13|-|TRBV11-2
TGTGCCAGCAGCTCCCCAAGGACCTACGAGCAGTACTTC
CASSSPRTYEQYF
>-|TRBJ1-5|15|-|TRBV28
TGTGCCAGCAGTTTTATGCCCGCAGATAATCAGCCCCAGCATTTT
CASSFMPADNQPQHF
>-|TRBJ2-3|16|-|TRBV5-1
TGCGCCAGCAGCTTGGGTCACGGGGCTTCGACAGATACGCAGTATTTT
CASSLGHGASTDTQYF
>-|TRBJ2-1|14|-|TRBV11-2
TGTGCCAGCAGCTTTAGACTCTGGAACAATGAGCAGTTCTTC
CASSFRLWNNEQFF
>-|TRBJ1-1|13|-|TRBV30
TGTGCCTGGAGTACAGGGTGGGACACTGAAGCTTTCTTT
CAWSTGWDTEAFF
>-|TRBJ2-5|15|-|TRBV7-9
TGTGCCAGCAGCCGGGACATCACTACGCCGGTGACCCAGTACTTC
CASSRDITTPVTQYF
>-|TRBJ2-1|15|-|TRBV5-5
TGTGCCAGCAGCTTGGTCCAGGGGCCATACAATGAGCAGTTCTTC
CASSLVQGPYNEQFF
>-|TRBJ2-7|15|-|TRBV6-5
TGTGCCAGCAGCTCCCGCGGGTTAAGCTCCTACGAGCAGTACTTC
CASSSRGLSSYEQYF
>-|TRBJ1-5|15|-|TRBV5-5
TGTGCCAGCAGCCGGGAAGGTTTAGTGAATCAGCCCCAGCATTTT
CASSREGLVNQPQHF
>TRBD1|TRBJ1-2|14|-|TRBV5-1
TGCGCCAGCAAGGGAACAGGGGACAACTATGGCTACACCTTC
CASKGTGDNYGYTF
>-|TRBJ2-7|12|-|TRBV30
TGTGCCTGTGGACAGTCCTCCTACGAGCAGTACTTC
CACGQSSYEQYF
>TRBD1|TRBJ2-2|14|-|TRBV18
TGTGCCAGCTCACCCGAGGGGGCCACCGGGGAGCTGTTTTTT
CASSPEGATGELFF
>TRBD2|TRBJ2-5|14|-|TRBV9
TGTGCCAGCAGCGTAGCGACGGGAGGGTCGACCCAGTACTTC
CASSVATGGSTQYF
>TRBD1|TRBJ2-2|16|-|TRBV7-2
TGTGCCAGCAGCTTAAAAGGACAGGGATCTTCCGGGGAGCTGTTTTTT
CASSLKGQGSSGELFF
>-|TRBJ2-3|14|-|TRBV5-1
TGCGCCAGCAGCTATACCTCTAGCACAGATACGCAGTATTTT
CASSYTSSTDTQYF
>-|TRBJ2-2|14|-|TRBV7-8
TGTGCCATCTATGGGGCAGAGTACACCGGGGAGCTGTTTTTT
CAIYGAEYTGELFF
>TRBD1|TRBJ1-2|14|-|TRBV5-4
TGTGCCAGCAGAGACAGGGTTGGCCGCTATGGCTACACCTTC
CASRDRVGRYGYTF
>TRBD1|TRBJ2-7|17|-|TRBV28
TGTGCCAGCAGTTTCTCGTATTCGACAGGGTCCTCCTACGAGCAGTACTTC
CASSFSYSTGSSYEQYF
>TRBD1|TRBJ1-1|15|-|TRBV6-5
TGTGCCAGCAGTCCGGGACAGGGTATGAACACTGAAGCTTTCTTT
CASSPGQGMNTEAFF
>-|TRBJ2-7|14|-|TRBV2
TGTGCCAGCAGTACCACCGGGACGTCGAGCGAGCAGTACTTC
CASSTTGTSSEQYF
>TRBD1|TRBJ1-4|15|-|TRBV28
TGTGCCAGCAGCGACCCGGGACAGGGGAATGAAAAACTGTTTTTT
CASSDPGQGNEKLFF
>TRBD2|TRBJ2-1|14|-|TRBV19
TGTGCCAGTAAGAGCGGGAGTGATTACAATGAGCAGTTCTTC
CASKSGSDYNEQFF
>-|TRBJ2-2|15|-|TRBV7-2
TGTGCCAGCAGCTTTTATGGGGGCAACACCGGGGAGCTGTTTTTT
CASSFYGGNTGELFF
>TRBD1|TRBJ1-5|15|-|TRBV18
TGTGCCAGCTCCCGGGGACAGGGGGGAGTAGAGTCCCAGCATTTT
CASSRGQGGVESQHF
>-|TRBJ1-1|16|-|TRBV18
TGTGCCAGCTCACCAGAAGACAGGCAACCGAACACTGAAGCTTTCTTT
CASSPEDRQPNTEAFF
>-|TRBJ2-2|15|-|TRBV2
TGTGCCAGCAGTGAGAGCGGGACAAGGACCGGGGAGCTGTTTTTT
CASSESGTRTGELFF
>TRBD1|TRBJ1-1|14|-|TRBV7-2
TGTGCCAGCAGCTTTGGACAGGAGAACACTGAAGCTTTCTTT
CASSFGQENTEAFF